The subject of this entry is one T cell receptor beta chain. This specimen belongs to a study of blood T cell repertoires in COVID-19. Sequenced by immunoSEQ multiplex PCR; TCRdb stores in-frame clones only, minus some. The sample carries fewer than 100,000 clones, about 88% recorded once. V gave up 0 bases and J gave up 11 bases, with 29 bases separating them. CDR3 length equals 20 residues. The germline V gene encodes CDR1 SGHAT and CDR2 FQNNGV. Source material: peripheral blood. This sequence originates from a man in his sixties with acute or convalescent COVID-19. The rearrangement uses TRBV11-2 and TRBJ1-6; a possible D gene is TRBD1 (6 bases). The CDR3 sequence is CASSLDGNVAGVTTDTPLHF. CDR3 in DNA: TGTGCCAGCAGCTTAGATGGTAATGTGGCAGGGGTGACTACTGATACACCCCTCCACTTT. Supplemented by reference TRBV11-2 and TRBJ1-6, the full variable domain reads EAGVAQSPRYKIIEKRQSVAFWCNPISGHATLYWYQQILGQGPKLLIQFQNNGVVDDSQLPKDRFSAERLKGVDSTLKIQPAKLEDSAVYLCASSLDGNVAGVTTDTPLHFGNGTRLTVT.